What follows are 18 T cell receptor beta chains derived from one specimen sequenced in a study of T cells in women clearing cervical HPV infection listed by TCRdb under 2018. The library was prepared using the immunoSEQ multiplex PCR assay. The immuneACCESS repertoire file appears here via TCRdb, limited to in-frame rearrangements. These files lack a portion of the clones; in checked studies, under half of the deficit traces to unresolved V genes, and the cause of the others is not known. The sample has tens of thousands of clones on record. The top ten clones comprise under 10% of the sample. The sequenced material came from blood buffy coat. These receptors were obtained from a woman between 18 and 69 years old with a cervical HPV16 infection that either progressed to CIN3+ or cleared (not recorded which).

In regard to this clone: The read terminates 3 residues before the CDR3 end, so the remaining end is supplied by the germline J gene. The chain employs TRBV10-3 and TRBJ1-2; the D gene is possibly TRBD1 (6 bases). V dropped 3 bases and J dropped 0 bases, with 11 bases sitting between them. This CDR3 is built from 15 residues. Germline V gives CDR1 ENHRY, CDR2 SYGVKD. The CDR3 is CAISDRQAANYGYTF. CDR3 bases read: TGTGCCATCAGTGACCGACAGGCCGCTAACTATGGC.

As for this clone: The read ends 3 residues early relative to the CDR3; the germline J gene fills the gap. The genes are TRBV10-3 and TRBJ1-6; 9 positions agree with TRBD1. Germline V gene sequence: CDR1 ENHRY, CDR2 SYGVKD. This CDR3 is built from 16 residues. Trimming at V came to 5 bases and at J to 7 bases, leaving 9 bases not matched to a gene. The covered CDR3 bases are TGTGCCATCAGTCTAACCGGGACAGGGCCAAATTCACCC. It is translated as CAISLTGTGPNSP. The full CDR3 reads CAISLTGTGPNSPLHF.

As concerns this clone: The read gets to within 3 residues of the CDR3 end, and the germline J gene fills in the rest. J is TRBJ1-2 and V is TRBV10-3; 10 bases are shared with TRBD1. This CDR3 has 17 residues. Germline CDR1 reads ENHRY; CDR2 reads SYGVKD. V dropped 2 bases and J dropped 5; count of bases not matched to a gene: 11. The CDR3 loop reads CAISENTGTGAAYGYTF. Partial CDR3 DNA: TGTGCCATCAGTGAGAACACAGGGACAGGGGCCGCATATGGC.

With regard to this clone: Read sequence stops 3 residues before the CDR3 end, and the germline J gene provides the missing end. The rearrangement uses TRBV7-9 and TRBJ1-4, with 7 bases identical to TRBD1. This CDR3 has 14 amino acids. Germline CDR1 is SEHNR and CDR2 is FQNEAQ (reference sequence). V lost 7 bases, J lost 3 bases, and 5 bases stayed unmatched. The CDR3 loop reads CASKVGTANEKLFF. The covered CDR3 bases are TGTGCCAGCAAAGTGGGGACAGCTAATGAAAAA.

As concerns this clone: The read ends 3 residues before the CDR3 terminus; that terminus is restored from the germline J gene. This chain connects TRBV7-3 to TRBJ2-2; 14 bases map to TRBD2. J was trimmed by 2 bases and V by 2 bases; bases with no gene match: 1. The germline V gene has CDR1 SGHTA and CDR2 FQGTGA. This CDR3 region has 17 residues. The sequenced part of the CDR3 DNA is TGTGCCAGCAGCTTAGGGACTAGCGGGAGTAACACCGGGGAG. Its protein is CASSLGTSGSNTGE. The complete CDR3 sequence is CASSLGTSGSNTGELFF.

On this clone: The read finishes 3 residues shy of the CDR3 end, and the germline J gene is used to complete it. The genes are TRBV19 and TRBJ1-4; possible D gene TRBD1, 6 bases. CDR3 length: 15 amino acids. Germline V CDR1 and CDR2: LNHDA, SQIVND (reference sequence). With 4 bases removed from V and 3 bases from J, the gap between germline ends came to 12 bases. CDR3 DNA, as far as it was read: TGTGCCAGTAGTAGGGGGCGAAGGTCTAATGAAAAA. Amino acid sequence: CASSRGRRSNEK. The full CDR3 reads CASSRGRRSNEKLFF.

With respect to this clone: The read is 3 residues too short to cover the CDR3 end, so that end is filled in from the germline J gene. This chain uses TRBV18 with TRBJ1-1; TRBD1 agrees at 8 bases. The length of the CDR3 is 17 residues. Trimming cost V 1 base and J 6 bases; bases outside gene matches: 13. Per the germline V gene, CDR1 is KGHSH and CDR2 is LQKENI. CDR3 region: CASSPRTGRASAAEAFF. The CDR3 bases that were read are TGTGCCAGCTCACCACGGACAGGGCGGGCTTCGGCTGCTGAA.

In regard to this clone: The CDR3 end is not reached by the read, which stops 3 residues before it; the germline J gene fills it in. This sequence joins TRBV5-1 and TRBJ2-3; a weak D match, TRBD2 (6 bases). Germline V gene data show CDR1 as SGHRS and CDR2 as YFSETQ. This CDR3 region has 15 residues. The germline V and J ends were trimmed by 0 bases and 2 bases, with 10 bases remaining between them. CDR3 sequence: CASSLGLADTDTQYF. The DNA read from the CDR3 is TGCGCCAGCAGCTTGGGGTTAGCGGACACAGATACG.

CDR3 sequence reads: CASSLENRGSAEQYF. The CDR3 DNA, read in part, is TGTGCCAGCAGCTTAGAGAACAGGGGGAGTGCCGAG. The chain couples TRBV7-6 to TRBJ2-7, with 8 nucleotides matching TRBD1. The missing CDR3 end, 3 residues past where the read stops, is filled in from the germline J gene. The junction had 8 bases not matched to a gene; V was cut back by 1 base and J by 6 bases. In germline, CDR1 is SGHVS, CDR2 FNYEAQ. The CDR3 spans 15 residues.

With regard to this clone: The read stops 3 residues short of the end of the CDR3; the missing end is completed from the germline J gene. Distinct nucleotide sequences in the sample also encode this CDR3. V gene TRBV20-1 combines with J gene TRBJ2-5; 8 bases line up with TRBD1. Germline assignment: CDR1 DFQATT and CDR2 SNEGSKA (reference sequence). The J segment lost 5 bases and the V segment lost 6 bases, leaving 8 bases of the junction unmatched. CDR3 length: 13 amino acids. CDR3 DNA (partial): TGCAGTGCAATAACAGGGGGATGGGAGACC. Amino acid sequence: CSAITGGWET. The whole CDR3 is CSAITGGWETQYF.

On this clone: The sequence runs out 3 residues before the end of the CDR3; the remainder is reconstructed from the germline J gene. The chain has TRBV2 and TRBJ1-1; D might be TRBD1 (6 bases). The CDR3 loop spans 14 amino acids. Per the germline V gene, CDR1 is SNHLY and CDR2 is FYNNEI. Trimming removed 4 bases at V and 5 bases at J, with 14 bases between. The chain's CDR3 is CASSGLRGWTEAFF. Incomplete CDR3 DNA: TGTGCCAGCAGTGGCCTAAGGGGGTGGACTGAA. Complete variable domain (other parts from reference TRBV2 and TRBJ1-1): EPEVTQTPSHQVTQMGQEVILRCVPISNHLYFYWYRQILGQKVEFLVSFYNNEISEKSEIFDDQFSVERPDGSNFTLKIRSTKLEDSAMYFCASSGLRGWTEAFFGQGTRLTVV.

Details on this clone: From the germline J gene comes the end of the CDR3, since the read stops 3 residues before it. The V call is TRBV19, the J call TRBJ2-2; a weak D match, TRBD2 (6 bases). Between the trimmed V and J ends, which lost 3 bases and 4 bases, there was a span of 9 bases. The V gene's germline CDR1 is LNHDA and CDR2 SQIVND (reference sequence). The CDR3 is 14 amino acids. Partial CDR3 DNA: TGTGCCAGTAGTATGACTAGTATCACCGGGGAG. It is translated as CASSMTSITGE. The CDR3, in full, reads CASSMTSITGELFF.

Concerning this clone itself: The read is 3 residues too short to cover the CDR3 end, so that end is filled in from the germline J gene. The chain joins TRBV18 to TRBJ1-2; TRBD1 agrees at 11 bases. The CDR3 extends over 15 amino acids. Germline V gene data show CDR1 as KGHSH and CDR2 as LQKENI. The V segment lost 3 bases and the J segment 4 bases; nucleotides outside the gene matches: 4. The CDR3 here is CASSPWTGGGYGYTF. The CDR3 DNA, read in part, is TGTGCCAGCTCACCCTGGACAGGGGGCGGCTATGGC.

The CDR3 region is CASSSRQGSTNEKLFF. The sequenced part of the CDR3 DNA is TGTGCCAGCAGCTCTAGACAGGGGTCGACTAATGAAAAA. The V gene is TRBV5-4, the J gene TRBJ1-4; 8 bases agree with TRBD1. The CDR3 is cut off 3 residues early in the read; its end comes from the germline J gene. The CDR3 covers 16 residues. The J segment lost 2 bases and the V segment lost 3 bases, leaving 6 bases of the junction unmatched. Germline assignment: CDR1 SGHNT and CDR2 YYREEE (reference sequence).

As for this clone: Read sequence stops 3 residues before the CDR3 end, and the germline J gene provides the missing end. The chain uses TRBV5-4 and TRBJ2-1; D perhaps matches TRBD1 (6 bases). The germline V gene has CDR1 SGHNT and CDR2 YYREEE (reference sequence). CDR3 size: 14 residues. Trimming took off 5 bases at V and 8 bases at J, with 17 bases between the two ends. The CDR3 loop is CASRTKGVGDEQFF. The sequenced part of the CDR3 DNA is TGTGCCAGCAGGACAAAGGGGGTGGGGGATGAG.

Details on this clone: The read finishes 3 residues shy of the CDR3 end, and the germline J gene is used to complete it. The J gene is TRBJ1-1, the V gene TRBV7-2, with a tentative D call TRBD1 (6 bases). The CDR3 is 13 residues long. Germline V lookup: CDR1 SGHTA, CDR2 FQGNSA. The V and J ends lost 6 bases and 2 bases respectively, with 10 bases between them. CDR3 loop: CASSRTANTEAFF. The part of the CDR3 DNA that was read is TGTGCCAGCAGTCGGACAGCCAACACTGAA.

CDR3 residues: CSARRLAGAAYEQYF. The covered CDR3 bases are TGCAGTGCTAGGAGGTTAGCGGGAGCAGCGTACGAG. The chain joins TRBV20-1 to TRBJ2-7; 9 bases align to TRBD2. The sequenced fragment ends 3 residues before the CDR3 boundary, so the rest is inferred from the germline J gene. CDR3 length: 15 amino acids. Per germline, CDR1 DFQATT and CDR2 SNEGSKA (reference sequence). V lost 3 bases to trimming and J lost 4 bases; unmatched junction nucleotides: 10.

In the case of this clone: The sequence runs out 3 residues before the end of the CDR3; the remainder is reconstructed from the germline J gene. The rearrangement uses TRBV2 and TRBJ1-1; 7 bases are shared with TRBD1. Germline CDR1 reads SNHLY; CDR2 reads FYNNEI. The CDR3 loop spans 16 amino acids. The DNA read from the CDR3 is TGTGCCAGCAGACGTCGGATGGGAGGAGGGGGCATGGAA. Translation gives CASRRRMGGGGME. The entire CDR3 sequence reads CASRRRMGGGGMEAFF.